These T cell receptor beta chains were read from a single sample in a study of response to subunit inactivated influenza vaccine. TCRdb ran MiXCR on the RT-PCR reads and lists one entry per CDR3 protein. The sample carries fewer than 700,000 distinct CDR3 sequences, 10% to 15% recorded once. The sample in question was PBMCs from blood, obtained roughly 6 weeks after vaccination. All receptors derive from a man aged 45 to 65 who received an inactivated influenza vaccine. CDR3s include the opening cysteine and the closing phenylalanine or tryptophan. A D gene is named only where the DNA matches it firmly. The size field is filled for only some rows; it gives once, few, many or a size class.

J: TRBJ2-2; V: TRBV6-2/TRBV6-3; size: NA; D: NA; DNA: TGTGCCAGCAGTTACGGGCGGCTTAACACCGGGGAGCTGTTTTTT; CDR3: CASSYGRLNTGELFF
J: TRBJ1-2; V: TRBV5-1; size: few; D: TRBD1; DNA: TGCGCCAGCAGCTTGATTGACAGGGGTGGTGGCTACACCTTC; CDR3: CASSLIDRGGGYTF
J: TRBJ2-1; V: TRBV29-1; size: many; D: NA; DNA: TGCAGCGCCCAGAGCTATCGGGGGAACTACAATGAGCAGTTCTTC; CDR3: CSAQSYRGNYNEQFF
J: TRBJ2-3; V: TRBV24-1; size: few; D: NA; DNA: TGTGCCACCACGGACGTTGGAGATACGCAGTATTTT; CDR3: CATTDVGDTQYF
J: TRBJ2-3; V: TRBV7-2; size: NA; D: TRBD2; DNA: TGTGCCAGCAGCAAGGGACTAGCGGGGGGGAGAGATACGCAGTATTTT; CDR3: CASSKGLAGGRDTQYF
J: TRBJ2-1; V: TRBV11-1; size: NA; D: NA; DNA: TGTGCCAGCAGCTCGTATGGACAGAGATTCTACAATGAGCAGTTCTTC; CDR3: CASSSYGQRFYNEQFF
J: TRBJ2-3; V: TRBV6-2/TRBV6-3; size: few; D: TRBD2; DNA: TGTGCCAGCACCTCCTGGGAGGGTGTAAGAGGAGATACGCAGTATTTT; CDR3: CASTSWEGVRGDTQYF
J: TRBJ2-2; V: TRBV3-1; size: NA; D: NA; DNA: TGTGCCAGCAGCCAACAGCTGTTAGCGACGGCCGGGGAGCTGTTTTTT; CDR3: CASSQQLLATAGELFF
J: TRBJ1-6; V: TRBV5-1; size: many; D: NA; DNA: TGCGCCAGCAGCTTGGCCGAGGATTCACCCCTCCACTTT; CDR3: CASSLAEDSPLHF
J: TRBJ2-5; V: TRBV12-3/TRBV12-4; size: NA; D: TRBD1; DNA: TGTGCCAGCAGCCCGGGACAGGGCTTCGGGACCCAGTACTTC; CDR3: CASSPGQGFGTQYF
J: TRBJ1-1; V: TRBV12-3/TRBV12-4; size: NA; D: NA; DNA: TGTGCCAGCAGCCCTCGAGGAACGGCTTTCTTT; CDR3: CASSPRGTAFF